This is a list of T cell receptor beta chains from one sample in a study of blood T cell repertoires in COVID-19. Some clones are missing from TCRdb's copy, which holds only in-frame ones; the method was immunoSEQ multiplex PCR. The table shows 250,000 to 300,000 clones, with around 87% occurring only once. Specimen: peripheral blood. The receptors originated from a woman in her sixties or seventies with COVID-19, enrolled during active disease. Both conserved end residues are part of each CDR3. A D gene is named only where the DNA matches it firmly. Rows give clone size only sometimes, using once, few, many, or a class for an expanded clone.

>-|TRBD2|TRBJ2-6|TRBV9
TGTGCCAGCAGCGAAGGACTAGTAGGAAGTGGGGCCAACGTCCTGACTTTC
CASSEGLVGSGANVLTF
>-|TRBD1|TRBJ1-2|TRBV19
TGTGCCAGTACCATGAGGGGGGACAGGGGTATAGATGGCTACACCTTC
CASTMRGDRGIDGYTF
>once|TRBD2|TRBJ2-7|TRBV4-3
TGCGCCAGCAGCCAAGATTATAGGGGCGGGGGGGTGCTCGAGCAGTACTTC
CASSQDYRGGGVLEQYF
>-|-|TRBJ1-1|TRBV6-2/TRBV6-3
TGTGCCAGCAGTCAACAAGGACTGGGAGCTTTCTTT
CASSQQGLGAFF
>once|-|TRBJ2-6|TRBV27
TGTGCCAGCAGTCTAGTTGGGGCCAACGTCCTGACTTTC
CASSLVGANVLTF
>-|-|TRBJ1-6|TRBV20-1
TGCAGTGCGAGTGATGCTTCGACTGGACAGTATAATTCACCCCTCCACTTT
CSASDASTGQYNSPLHF
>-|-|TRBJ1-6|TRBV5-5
TGTGCCAGCAGCTTGGTGTTACCGGGTTCACCCCTCCACTTT
CASSLVLPGSPLHF
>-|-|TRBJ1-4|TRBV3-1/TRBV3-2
TGTGCCAGCAGCCAAAGCGGGGGAAACGAAAAACTGTTTTTT
CASSQSGGNEKLFF
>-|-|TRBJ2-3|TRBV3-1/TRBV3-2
TGTGCCAGCAGCCCATCTGTAGCGGATACGCAGTATTTT
CASSPSVADTQYF
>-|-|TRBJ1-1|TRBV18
TGTGCCAGCTCACCACGACCGACAGACTTGAACACTGAAGCTTTCTTT
CASSPRPTDLNTEAFF
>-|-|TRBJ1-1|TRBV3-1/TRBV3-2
TGTGCCAACCCGGTTGGGCGGAACACTGAAGCTTTCTTT
CANPVGRNTEAFF
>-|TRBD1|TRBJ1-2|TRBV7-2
TGTGCCAGCAGCCCTCAGGGACAGAGATATGGCTACACCTTC
CASSPQGQRYGYTF
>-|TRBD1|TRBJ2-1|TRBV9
TGTGCCAGCAGCACACGACAGGGGGCTAATAAATACAATGAGCAGTTCTTC
CASSTRQGANKYNEQFF
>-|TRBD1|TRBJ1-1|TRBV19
TGTGCCAGTTCTAGGGGGCATCTTAATAGAGCTTTCTTT
CASSRGHLNRAFF
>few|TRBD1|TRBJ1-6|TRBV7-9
TGTGCCAGCAGCCTACGGACAGGGTACGATTCACCCCTCCACTTT
CASSLRTGYDSPLHF
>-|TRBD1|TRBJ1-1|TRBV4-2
TGTGCCAGCAGCCAAAGGACAGGGGGTCAGAAGGGGACTGAAGCTTTCTTT
CASSQRTGGQKGTEAFF
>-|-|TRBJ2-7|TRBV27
TGTGCCAGCAGTTTACCGGGTTTGGATTTC
CASSLPGLDF
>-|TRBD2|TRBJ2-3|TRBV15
TGTGCCACCAGCAGAGAGGTCGGGCTAGCGGGGGGTACAGATACGCAGTATTTT
CATSREVGLAGGTDTQYF
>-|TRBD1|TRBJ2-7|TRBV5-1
TGCGCCAGCAGTCATGGACAGGGCCTCTACGAGCAGTACTTC
CASSHGQGLYEQYF
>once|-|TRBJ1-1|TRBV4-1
TGCGCCAGCAGCCCCTTGTTGAGGGCGAACACTGAAGCTTTCTTT
CASSPLLRANTEAFF
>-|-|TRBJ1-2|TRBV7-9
TGTGCCAGCACGCTCACGGCAGGGCAGGTTAACTATGGCTACACCTTC
CASTLTAGQVNYGYTF
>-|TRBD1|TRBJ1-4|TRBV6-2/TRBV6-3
TGTGCCAGCAGTCCCTGGACAGGGGGATCAGGAAAACTGTTTTTT
CASSPWTGGSGKLFF
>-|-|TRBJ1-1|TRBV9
TGTGCCAGCAGCGTAGCCGGGGGTTTGAACACTGAAGCTTTCTTT
CASSVAGGLNTEAFF
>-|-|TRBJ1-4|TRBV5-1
TGCGCCAGCAGCTTGGGCGGGCGCACTAATGAAAAACTGTTTTTT
CASSLGGRTNEKLFF
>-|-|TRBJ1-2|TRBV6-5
TGTGCCAGCTCTAGAACCACGTCTAACTATGGCTACACCTTC
CASSRTTSNYGYTF
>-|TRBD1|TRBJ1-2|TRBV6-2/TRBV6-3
TGTGCCAGCAGCTTTCACAGGGGTAGACTCTATGGCTACACCTTC
CASSFHRGRLYGYTF
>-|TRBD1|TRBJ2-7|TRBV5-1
TGCGCCAGCAGCTTGACAGGGGGCTACGAGCAGTACTTC
CASSLTGGYEQYF
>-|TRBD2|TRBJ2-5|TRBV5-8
TGTGCCAGCAGCAGTATGGGACTAGCCCAAGAGACCCAGTACTTC
CASSSMGLAQETQYF
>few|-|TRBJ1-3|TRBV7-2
TGTGCCAGCAGCACGGCTAGGGGACTTAGGGGAAACACCATATATTTT
CASSTARGLRGNTIYF
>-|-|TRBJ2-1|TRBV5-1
TGCGCCAGCAGCTTGGGAGTCAGGGTAGGGTTATACAATGAGCAGTTCTTC
CASSLGVRVGLYNEQFF
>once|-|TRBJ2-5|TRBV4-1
TGCGCCAGCAGCCAGCTCGGGCTATCCGGGAACCAAGAGACCCAGTACTTC
CASSQLGLSGNQETQYF
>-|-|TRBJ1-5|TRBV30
TGTGCCTGGAGTGTACGTGGGGACTTCGGGTATCAGCCCCAGCATTTT
CAWSVRGDFGYQPQHF
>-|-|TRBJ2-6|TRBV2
TGTGCCAGCACAACAGGGCCCTCTGGGGCCAACGTCCTGACTTTC
CASTTGPSGANVLTF
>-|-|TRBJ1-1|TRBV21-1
TGTGCCAGCCCGGACGGAAGGGGGAACACTGAAGCTTTCTTT
CASPDGRGNTEAFF
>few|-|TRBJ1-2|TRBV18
TGTGCCAGCTCAGACAGGTTTTCTAACTATGGCTACACCTTC
CASSDRFSNYGYTF
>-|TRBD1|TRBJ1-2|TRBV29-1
TGCAGCGTGGGACAGGGTCAATATGGCTACACCTTC
CSVGQGQYGYTF
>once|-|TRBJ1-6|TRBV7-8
TGTGCCAGCAGCTTAGCCCTAGATTCACCCCTCCACTTT
CASSLALDSPLHF
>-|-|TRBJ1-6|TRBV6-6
TGTGCCAGCAGATCCGGGACACTCAATTCACCCCTCCACTTT
CASRSGTLNSPLHF
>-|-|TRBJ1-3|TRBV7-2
TGTGCCAGCAGCTCGCAACTGGGAAACACCATATATTTT
CASSSQLGNTIYF
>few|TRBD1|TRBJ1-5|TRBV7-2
TGTGCCAGCAGCCCTCAGGGGGAAGTGGGGGGTCAGCCCCAGCATTTT
CASSPQGEVGGQPQHF
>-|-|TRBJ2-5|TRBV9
TGTGCCAGCAGTACGTGGTGGGGACAAAGAGAGACCCAGTACTTC
CASSTWWGQRETQYF